Below, one TCR beta chain is given with its context. Its binding antigen is unknown. The junction differs from germline at one of its ends, possibly a read error. The sample belongs to a study of tumor-infiltrating lymphocytes in primary liver carcinoma listed by TCRdb under 2017. Regarding the research as a whole: The five patients, three men and two women aged 30 to 69 years, had hepatocellular carcinoma (four) or combined HCC and intrahepatic cholangiocarcinoma (one). The five patients had tumors staged T1-T3 N0M0, with maximum diameters ranging from roughly 4 to 10 cm. Each sample produced about 3.5 to 7.13 million productive TCRbeta reads, and read depth showed no significant difference between tissue types. Across five regions of each liver tumor, along with adjacent normal tissue and blood, the study brought together TCRbeta repertoire sequencing, expression microarrays and whole-exome sequencing. TCRbeta repertoire sequencing covered about 35 specimens from 5 patients: roughly 25 tumor regions, 5 adjacent noncancerous liver tissues and 5 peripheral blood samples. Agilent mRNA microarray profiling was performed on the 20 to 25 tumor region samples to relate TCRbeta repertoire diversity to the local molecular phenotype. Technical replicate repertoires showed high reproducibility, with mean shared-clone rates roughly 0.87 and correlation coefficients above 0.95. Findings and caveats that apply to the study as a whole: Only a few patients were included in the study, and the authors note that the findings should be validated in a larger study. Only the TCR beta chain was sequenced, which likely underestimates true repertoire diversity because unpaired alpha chains were not captured. Only roughly 8-24% of top clones appeared in all five regions of a tumor, which suggests that tumor-infiltrating T cells are spatially heterogeneous. Since the samples were bulk and unsorted, there was no way to compare CD4+ and CD8+ T cell repertoires. A significantly larger repertoire fraction was made up by the top 250 clones in tumors than in blood (p = 0.039). Repertoire overlap was found to be higher between tumor regions (mean approximately 35%) than between tumor-adjacent (about 17%) or tumor-blood (around 15%) pairs, consistent with antigen-driven expansion.

Total RNA and DNA were co-extracted from about 20-30 mg of bulk tissue with the AllPrep DNA/RNA mini kit, without cell sorting. Surgical resection was performed in China between 2015 and 2016 on a few patients with histopathologically diagnosed primary liver carcinoma. Chronic HBV infection was present in the patients, and the patients were treatment-naive at sampling. Five spatially separated regions were sampled from each tumor: the superior, inferior, left-lateral and right-lateral poles, plus the tumor centre. More than 85% viable tumor cells were found by histology in every tumor sample. Pieces of fresh tumor and adjacent tissue were cut in half, with one half kept in RNAlater at -80 degrees C and the other half sent for histology. Using a constant-region primer and ProtoScript II reverse transcriptase, TCRbeta-specific cDNA was reverse-transcribed from 500 ng total RNA. The TCRbeta libraries were prepared through three rounds of nested multiplex PCR following a slightly modified ARM-PCR procedure. Each of the first two PCR rounds ran for nine to eleven cycles and used multiplex TRBV1-TRBV30 forward primers together with a Cbeta reverse primer. Sample barcodes and Illumina adapters were added in a final 25-cycle PCR using Deep VentR polymerase. Before sequencing, amplicons of 200-500 bp were purified from gel using a QIAquick gel extraction kit. The TCRbeta amplicons were sequenced with 250-bp paired-end reads on an Illumina HiSeq 2500. In the paper's pipeline: Trimmomatic v0.33 was used to quality-trim the reads, and FLASH v1.2.11 was used to merge paired reads so that full CDR3 sequences could be recovered. V, D and J germline segments were assigned to the rearranged TCRbeta sequences using MiGEC v1.2.1b. Clonotype statistics and Shannon-Wiener diversity indices were calculated with VDJtools v1.0.0. Except for diversity analysis, only each sample's 250 most abundant clonotypes were used in subsequent analyses to reduce sampling bias. TCRdb redid the processing of the public reads, applying fastp at Q25 and MiXCR, and retained in-frame beta chains. Rows with a matching CDR3 protein are joined into one entry that keeps the most common DNA and genes. It is TCRdb's table, rather than the study itself, that gives the V and J calls and clone size. This sample gives tens of thousands of distinct CDR3 sequences in total; about 80% of them show up just once. The ten largest clones capture less than 30% of the sample.

The CDR3 covers 15 residues, taking in both the cysteine and the phenylalanine. The only DNA kept is the CDR3, 45 bases in frame from the first base. Looking up the germline V gene yields CDR1 MNHEY and CDR2 SVGAGI. This sequence originates from a man aged 35-49 years with primary liver carcinoma and hepatitis B virus infection. The sequence links TRBV6-5 to TRBJ2-2; 5 matching bases give a weak D call of TRBD2. The specimen was liver tumor tissue from sampling region 2. In light of the paper, this sample's cell subset or site label describes: tumor region T2, inferior pole. The base sequence is TGTGCCAGCAGTTACGCAGTGGACGGCATCGGGGAGCCGCTTTTT. It specifies CASSYAVDGIGEPLF.